The 23 T cell receptor beta chains in this list originate from one sample, sequenced in a study of beta chain features in type 1 diabetes. Sequenced material consisted of expressed TCRB transcripts (all of the isolated RNA was reverse transcribed). Here immunoSEQ multiplex PCR was the method, and the copy in TCRdb shows in-frame clones only, minus some. The repertoire consists of fewer than 500,000 clones, with 14% occurring once and the leading ten covering approximately 0.035%. Specimen: naive CD4+ T cells from blood. The receptor source for this set is a man aged 25-40 years in good health.

V gene TRBV7-9 combines with J gene TRBJ1-2; 7 positions agree with TRBD1. CDR1 is SEHNR, CDR2 FQNEAQ, per germline (reference sequence). The V and J ends lost 6 bases and 3 bases, in that order; junction bases with no gene match: 13. The CDR3 sequence is 16 residues long. The CDR3 region is CASRAPGQTRDYGYTF. CDR3 bases: TGTGCCAGCAGGGCTCCGGGACAGACGAGGGACTATGGCTACACCTTC.

This clone was detected a few times. CDR3 coding DNA: TGCGCCAGCAGCCAAGATCGGCAGGGCTTTTTGAGCAATGAGCAGTTCTTC. It yields the protein CASSQDRQGFLSNEQFF. V is TRBV4-3 and J is TRBJ2-1; perhaps TRBD1 as D (5 bases). The CDR3 runs to 17 residues. Between the trimmed V and J ends, which lost 0 bases and 6 bases, there was a span of 18 bases. Germline CDR1 LGHNA, CDR2 YSLEER.

This chain links TRBV10-2 with TRBJ2-1; 7 bases are shared with TRBD1. This CDR3 is 15 amino acids long. Germline trimming cut 6 bases from V and 6 bases from J; bases unmatched to any gene: 11. The germline V gene encodes CDR1 WSHSY and CDR2 SAAADI. The CDR3 spells CASRETGVLANEQFF. CDR3 bases: TGCGCCAGCAGGGAAACAGGGGTTCTCGCCAATGAGCAGTTCTTC.

This clone occurred a few times. The chain couples TRBV19 to TRBJ2-1; maybe TRBD1 (7 bases). CDR3 length equals 17 residues. Germline CDR1 reads LNHDA; CDR2 reads SQIVND (reference sequence). With 4 bases removed from V and 5 bases from J, the gap between germline ends came to 21 bases. The CDR3 DNA is TGTGCCAGTAGTAGGGCGGGGACAGTTCCCCAACACAATGAGCAGTTCTTC. Translation: CASSRAGTVPQHNEQFF.

Only a few counts were recorded for this clone. In DNA, the CDR3 is TGCGCCAGCAGCGCGCCGGGACAGGGTCGAGAAGCTTTCTTT. Translated, it gives CASSAPGQGREAFF. This chain joins TRBV5-1 and TRBJ1-1, with TRBD1 matching over 9 bases. CDR1 is SGHRS and CDR2 is YFSETQ in the germline V gene. V lost 4 bases to trimming and J lost 8 bases; unmatched junction nucleotides: 9. The CDR3 runs to 14 residues.

CDR3 in DNA: TGTGCCAGTACCCTCGGTTGGGGGCCCGGCACAGATACGCAGTATTTT. Its protein is CASTLGWGPGTDTQYF. The rearrangement links TRBV19 to TRBJ2-3, with a possible D match to TRBD1 (6 bases). Germline CDR1 reads LNHDA; CDR2 reads SQIVND (reference sequence). CDR3 size: 16 residues. The V end was cut by 7 bases, the J end by 1 base, with 18 bases between.

This clone was counted only a few times. The chain couples TRBV5-1 to TRBJ2-6; a weak D match, TRBD1 (5 bases). V was pared by 0 bases and J by 2 bases, with 15 bases between. The CDR3 consists of 18 residues. Per the germline V gene, CDR1 is SGHRS and CDR2 is YFSETQ. CDR3 sequence: CASSLERTLVPGANVLTF. The DNA of the CDR3 is TGCGCCAGCAGCTTGGAACGGACACTGGTCCCTGGGGCCAACGTCCTGACTTTC.

This clone has only a few counts. J is TRBJ2-4 and V is TRBV4-1; 7 positions match TRBD1. CDR1 MGHRA and CDR2 YSYEKL come from the germline V gene. The CDR3 is made up of 15 amino acids. V was pared by 4 bases and J by 4 bases, with 7 bases of the junction left unmatched. The CDR3 reads CASSRVGTVKNIQYF. The CDR3 DNA is TGCGCCAGCAGCCGAGTCGGGACAGTTAAAAACATTCAGTACTTC.

This clone was detected only a few times. V gene TRBV9 combines with J gene TRBJ1-3; possibly TRBD1 for D (5 bases). CDR3 length: 14 amino acids. Germline V gene data show CDR1 as SGDLS and CDR2 as YYNGEE. CDR3: CAETQGERGNTIYF. The CDR3 DNA reads TGTGCAGAAACCCAGGGCGAGCGCGGAAACACCATATATTTT.

The chain's CDR3 is CASSLRGSTDTQYF. Here the CDR3 DNA reads TGTGCCAGCAGTTTGCGGGGATCCACAGATACGCAGTATTTT. This chain links TRBV6-5 with TRBJ2-3; TRBD2 might be the D (6 bases). V gave up 4 bases and J gave up 2 bases, with 10 bases separating them. The CDR3 covers 14 residues. Germline V gene data show CDR1 as MNHEY and CDR2 as SVGAGI.

For this clone: Other DNA sequences of this sample code for an identical CDR3. This chain joins TRBV7-9 and TRBJ1-6; D is possibly TRBD1 (6 bases). In germline, CDR1 is SEHNR, CDR2 FQNEAQ (reference sequence). The V end was cut by 5 bases, the J end by 7 bases, with 9 bases between. CDR3 length equals 13 residues. CDR3 sequence: CASSLGQNSPLHF. The CDR3 nucleotides read TGTGCCAGCAGCCTAGGACAGAATTCACCCCTCCACTTT.

The chain employs TRBV27 and TRBJ1-5; 7 bases fit TRBD1. CDR3 size: 14 residues. V was clipped by 5 bases and J by 9 bases; unmatched bases: 10. Looked up from germline, CDR1 is MNHEY and CDR2 is SMNVEV (reference sequence). This CDR3 is CASSPDRVIVPQHF. As DNA, the CDR3 is TGTGCCAGCAGTCCCGACAGGGTAATTGTGCCCCAGCATTTT.

The V and J genes are TRBV25-1 and TRBJ1-5; D remains ambiguous. V was cut by 3 bases and J by 6 bases, with 9 bases left in between. In germline, CDR1 is MGHDK, CDR2 SYGVNS. The CDR3 sequence is 13 residues long. This CDR3 is CASSDAGGQPQHF. The CDR3 nucleotides read TGTGCCAGCAGTGATGCGGGCGGTCAGCCCCAGCATTTT.

The J gene is TRBJ1-1, the V gene TRBV11-2; D is uncertain. Germline V lookup: CDR1 SGHAT, CDR2 FQNNGV. V gave up 3 bases and J gave up 7 bases, with 15 bases separating them. This CDR3 comprises 14 residues. CDR3 bases: TGTGCCAGCAGCTTTTTAAAAGTGGTAGGTGAAGCTTTCTTT. Translation: CASSFLKVVGEAFF.

This clone occurred a few times. The chain uses TRBV19 and TRBJ2-1, with 7 bases fitting TRBD2. The CDR3 consists of 16 residues. V lost 3 bases to trimming and J lost 1 base; unmatched junction nucleotides: 6. The germline gives CDR1 LNHDA, CDR2 SQIVND (reference sequence). CDR3 nucleotide sequence: TGTGCCAGTAGTATCGGCGGGAGCGGTTCCTACAATGAGCAGTTCTTC. Translating it yields CASSIGGSGSYNEQFF.

This clone was picked up a small number of times. The V and J genes are TRBV11-2 and TRBJ2-4; possible D gene TRBD2, 5 bases. The CDR3 runs to 15 residues. From germline, CDR1 is SGHAT and CDR2 FQNNGV. V lost 5 bases, J lost 0 bases, and 11 bases lay in between. The chain's CDR3 is CASSHGLLAKNIQYF. CDR3 in DNA: TGTGCCAGCAGCCATGGACTGCTAGCCAAAAACATTCAGTACTTC. Together with reference TRBV11-2 and TRBJ2-4, the CDR3 gives the full variable domain: EAGVAQSPRYKIIEKRQSVAFWCNPISGHATLYWYQQILGQGPKLLIQFQNNGVVDDSQLPKDRFSAERLKGVDSTLKIQPAKLEDSAVYLCASSHGLLAKNIQYFGAGTRLSVL.

This chain joins TRBV30 and TRBJ2-1; 11 nucleotides match TRBD2. Germline assignment: CDR1 GTSNPN and CDR2 SVGIG (reference sequence). This CDR3 spans 14 amino acids. Losses at the gene ends were 4 bases for V and 3 bases for J; bases not matched to a gene: 2. The CDR3 is CAWTTSGVYNEQFF. The CDR3 DNA reads as TGTGCCTGGACGACTAGCGGGGTCTACAATGAGCAGTTCTTC.

The sample holds a few counts of this clone. The chain links TRBV4-1 to TRBJ2-5; possible D gene TRBD1, 6 bases. The CDR3 extends over 13 amino acids. Germline assignment: CDR1 MGHRA and CDR2 YSYEKL. The V and J ends lost 1 base and 7 bases respectively, with 10 bases between them. The CDR3 here is CASSQATGVTQYF. In DNA form, the CDR3 reads TGCGCCAGCAGCCAAGCGACAGGAGTGACCCAGTACTTC.

The chain uses TRBV7-9 and TRBJ1-1, with TRBD1 matching over 9 bases. The CDR3 extends over 16 amino acids. Looked up from germline, CDR1 is SEHNR and CDR2 is FQNEAQ (reference sequence). V trimming: 5 bases; J trimming: 0 bases; junction bases outside the gene matches: 7. The CDR3 DNA follows: TGTGCCAGCAGCCCGTGGACAGGGGCTTTGAACACTGAAGCTTTCTTT. The encoded protein is CASSPWTGALNTEAFF.

There are a few counts of this clone. This chain uses TRBV5-1 with TRBJ2-4; D unresolved. CDR1 and CDR2 (germline): SGHRS, YFSETQ. This CDR3 comprises 13 residues. V was shortened by 4 bases and J by 8 bases, with 13 bases between the two germline ends. The CDR3 reads CASSPTISHIQYF. The CDR3 bases are TGCGCCAGCAGCCCAACAATATCCCACATTCAGTACTTC.

This sequence joins TRBV5-1 and TRBJ2-3; TRBD1 agrees at 8 bases. After removal of 6 bases from V and 1 base from J, the junction contained 4 bases not matched to a gene. Germline V lookup: CDR1 SGHRS, CDR2 YFSETQ. The CDR3 loop spans 14 amino acids. The CDR3 nucleotides are TGCGCCAGCAAGATGGACAGGGGCACAGATACGCAGTATTTT. Protein sequence: CASKMDRGTDTQYF.

Concerning this clone itself: Other DNA sequences of this sample code for an identical CDR3. The rearrangement links TRBV7-2 to TRBJ2-3; 12 bases fit TRBD2. Germline CDR1 is SGHTA and CDR2 is FQGNSA. Germline trimming cut 3 bases from V and 5 bases from J; bases unmatched to any gene: 0. The CDR3 runs to 14 residues. The CDR3 DNA reads TGTGCCAGCAGCTTGGGACTAGCGGGAGATACGCAGTATTTT. Amino acid sequence: CASSLGLAGDTQYF.

This clone was picked up a small number of times. The rearrangement joins TRBV29-1 to TRBJ2-1, with 8 bases identical to TRBD2. CDR3 length: 14 residues. Germline CDR1 and CDR2: SQVTM and ANQGSEA. V gave up 4 bases and J gave up 5 bases; unmatched junction bases: 7. Written as DNA, the CDR3 is TGCAGCGTTGTGCCAGCGGGGGTGAACAATGAGCAGTTCTTC. This translates into CSVVPAGVNNEQFF.